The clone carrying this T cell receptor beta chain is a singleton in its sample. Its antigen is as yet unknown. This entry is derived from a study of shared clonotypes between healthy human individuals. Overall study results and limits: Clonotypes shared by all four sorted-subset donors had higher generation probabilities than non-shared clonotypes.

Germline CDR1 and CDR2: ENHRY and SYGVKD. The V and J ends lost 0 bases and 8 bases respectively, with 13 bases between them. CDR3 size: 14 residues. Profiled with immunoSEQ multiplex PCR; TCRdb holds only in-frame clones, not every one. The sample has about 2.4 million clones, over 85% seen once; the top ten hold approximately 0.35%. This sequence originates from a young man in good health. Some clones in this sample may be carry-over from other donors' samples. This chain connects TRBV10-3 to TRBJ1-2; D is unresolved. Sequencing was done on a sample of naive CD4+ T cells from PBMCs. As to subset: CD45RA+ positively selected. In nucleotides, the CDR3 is TGTGCCATCAGTGAGTCTCGCGACCCGACGGGCTACACCTTC. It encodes CAISESRDPTGYTF.